This is a list of T cell receptor beta chains from one sample in a study of technical replicates of blood from several donors. Generated by immunoSEQ multiplex PCR, the TCRdb table keeps only in-frame clones and is missing some. The sample consists of 95,000 to 100,000 clones, 96% of them appearing once. Source material: T cells isolated from PBMCs. The receptors here all came from a human donor in good health. Both conserved end residues are trimmed from each CDR3. D genes are given only for firm matches.

j_call	v_call	d_call	cdr3_aa
TRBJ1-1	TRBV28	TRBD1	ASSPYGTGTTEAF
TRBJ1-1	TRBV11-2	TRBD1	ASSLAGGRFNTEAF
TRBJ2-5	TRBV11-3	NA	ASSLSGNQETQY
TRBJ2-3	TRBV7-7	NA	ASSPGTKGGTDTQY
TRBJ1-2	TRBV19	TRBD1	ASSMRPGQGYGYT
TRBJ2-7	TRBV19	TRBD1	ASSTGVGPYEQY
TRBJ1-2	TRBV18	NA	ASSPPMTGQVYGYT
TRBJ2-7	TRBV19	TRBD1	ASSIGASGTVSYEQY
TRBJ1-2	TRBV5-4	NA	ASSLARAGYGYT
TRBJ2-1	TRBV28	TRBD2	ASSLLAESYNEQF
TRBJ1-3	TRBV5-1	NA	ASSLAGMGNTIY
TRBJ1-5	TRBV7-2	TRBD1	ASSLQRTGVVKPQH
TRBJ1-1	TRBV9	NA	ASSVGGQNTEAF
TRBJ1-2	TRBV6-6	NA	ASSHSQYGYT
TRBJ2-5	TRBV11-2	NA	ASSAELATDWPQY
TRBJ2-7	TRBV18	NA	ASSPQDRSYEQY
TRBJ2-7	TRBV6-6	NA	ASSFSSSSYEQY
TRBJ2-1	TRBV27	TRBD2	ASSTTGLAGLNEQF
TRBJ1-5	TRBV10-2	NA	ASRLAPGQGPPPQPQH
TRBJ2-7	TRBV6-5	NA	ASTQSRRGEQY
TRBJ2-7	TRBV4-1	TRBD2	ASSPTPAGLAYEQY
TRBJ2-7	TRBV11-3	NA	ASSLIGGAHEQY
TRBJ1-1	TRBV28	TRBD1	ASSSVPPGQGTDEAF
TRBJ2-1	TRBV15	NA	ATSTRHSTHNEQF
TRBJ2-1	TRBV7-6	TRBD2	ASSSERGTSRGYGNEQF
TRBJ1-2	TRBV19	TRBD1	ASSIALSPRDRNSGYT
TRBJ2-7	TRBV11-3	NA	ASSLDGVVWGEQY
TRBJ1-2	TRBV5-4	NA	ASSWRTGNYGYT
TRBJ2-5	TRBV5-1	TRBD1	ASSLTQGQETQY
TRBJ2-7	TRBV28	TRBD1	ASTKTTGILREQY
TRBJ1-2	TRBV7-6	TRBD1	ASSPTGYGYT
TRBJ1-6	TRBV7-6	TRBD1	ASSPVTTPDRVYSPLH
TRBJ2-1	TRBV7-3	NA	ASSPRGYNEQF
TRBJ2-1	TRBV11-3	TRBD2	ASSLGGRGYNEQF
TRBJ2-1	TRBV28	TRBD2	ASSLPFGTSGSSRPNEQF
TRBJ1-1	TRBV6-5	NA	ASSPGTEAF